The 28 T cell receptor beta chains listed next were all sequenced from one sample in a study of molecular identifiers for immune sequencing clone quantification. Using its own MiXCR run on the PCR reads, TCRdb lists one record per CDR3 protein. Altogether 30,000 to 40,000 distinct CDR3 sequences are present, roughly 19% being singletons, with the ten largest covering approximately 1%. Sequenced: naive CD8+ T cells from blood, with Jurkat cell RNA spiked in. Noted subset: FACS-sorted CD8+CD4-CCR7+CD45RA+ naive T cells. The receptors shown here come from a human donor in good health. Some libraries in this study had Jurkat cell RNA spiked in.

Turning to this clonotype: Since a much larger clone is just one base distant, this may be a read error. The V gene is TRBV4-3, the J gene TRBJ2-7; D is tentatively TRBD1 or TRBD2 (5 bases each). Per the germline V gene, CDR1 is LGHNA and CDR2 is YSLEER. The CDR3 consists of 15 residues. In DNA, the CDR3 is TGCGCCAGCAGGCAAGCCAGGGACCCTGGCTACGAGCAGTACTTC. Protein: CASRQARDPGYEQYF.

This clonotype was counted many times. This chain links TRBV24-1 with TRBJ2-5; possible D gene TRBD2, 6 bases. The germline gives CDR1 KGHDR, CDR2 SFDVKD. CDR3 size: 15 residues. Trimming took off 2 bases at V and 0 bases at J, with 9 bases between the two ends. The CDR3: CATSDSGSHQETQYF. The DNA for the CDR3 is TGTGCCACCAGTGATTCCGGGAGCCACCAAGAGACCCAGTACTTC.

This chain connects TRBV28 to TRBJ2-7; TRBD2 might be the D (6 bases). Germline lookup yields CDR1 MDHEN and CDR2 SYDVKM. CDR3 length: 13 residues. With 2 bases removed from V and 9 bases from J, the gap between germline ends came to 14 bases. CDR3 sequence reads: CASSLLGGNVQYF. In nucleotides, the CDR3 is TGTGCCAGCAGTTTACTGGGGGGAAACGTGCAGTACTTC.

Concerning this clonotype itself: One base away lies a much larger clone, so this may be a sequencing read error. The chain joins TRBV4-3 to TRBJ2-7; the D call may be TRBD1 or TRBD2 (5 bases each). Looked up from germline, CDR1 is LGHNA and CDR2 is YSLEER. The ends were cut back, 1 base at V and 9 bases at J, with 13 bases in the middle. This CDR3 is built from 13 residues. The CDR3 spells CASSQASWDGQYF. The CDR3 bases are TGCGCCAGCAGCCAAGCTTCCTGGGACGGGCAGTACTTC.

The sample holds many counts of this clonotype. CDR3 amino acids: CASSQVARGLDYEQYF. DNA of the CDR3: TGCGCCAGCAGCCAAGTCGCCAGGGGGCTTGATTACGAGCAGTACTTC. The chain joins TRBV4-3 to TRBJ2-7; 8 bases align to TRBD1. J lost 4 bases, V lost 1 base, and 9 bases had no gene match. The CDR3 runs to 16 residues. The germline V gene encodes CDR1 LGHNA and CDR2 YSLEER.

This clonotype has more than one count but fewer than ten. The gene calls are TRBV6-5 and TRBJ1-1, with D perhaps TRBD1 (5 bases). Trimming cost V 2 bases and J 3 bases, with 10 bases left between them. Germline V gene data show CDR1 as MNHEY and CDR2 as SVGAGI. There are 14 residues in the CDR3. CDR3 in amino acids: CASSYGGSHTEAFF. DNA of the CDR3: TGTGCCAGCAGTTACGGGGGTAGCCACACTGAAGCTTTCTTT.

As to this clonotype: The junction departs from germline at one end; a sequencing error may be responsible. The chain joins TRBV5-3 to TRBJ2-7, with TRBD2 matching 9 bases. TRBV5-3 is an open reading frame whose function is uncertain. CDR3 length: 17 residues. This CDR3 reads CASSFRVSGGMTYEQYF. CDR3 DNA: TGTGCCAGCAGCTTTAGGGTCAGCGGGGGGATGACCTACGAGCAGTACTTC.

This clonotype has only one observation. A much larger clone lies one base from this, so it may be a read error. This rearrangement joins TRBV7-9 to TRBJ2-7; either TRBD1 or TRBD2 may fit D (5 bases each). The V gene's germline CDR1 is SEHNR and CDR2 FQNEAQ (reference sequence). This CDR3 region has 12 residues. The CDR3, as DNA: TGTGCCAGCAGCCCCGGGACGGACGAGCAGCACTTC. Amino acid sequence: CASSPGTDEQHF. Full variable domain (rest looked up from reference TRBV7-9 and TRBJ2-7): DTGVSQNPRHKITKRGQNVTFRCDPISEHNRLYWYRQTLGQGPEFLTYFQNEAQLEKSRLLSDRFSAERPKGSFSTLEIQRTEQGDSAMYLCASSPGTDEQHFGPGTRLTVT.

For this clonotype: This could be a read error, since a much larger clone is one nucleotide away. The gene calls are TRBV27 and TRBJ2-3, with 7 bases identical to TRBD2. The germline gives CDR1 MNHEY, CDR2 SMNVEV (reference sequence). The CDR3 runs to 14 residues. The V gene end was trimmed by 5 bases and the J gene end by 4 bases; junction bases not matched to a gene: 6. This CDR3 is CASSQGLGADTQYF. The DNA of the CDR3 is TGTGCCAGCAGTCAAGGACTAGGCGCAGATACGCAGTATTTT.

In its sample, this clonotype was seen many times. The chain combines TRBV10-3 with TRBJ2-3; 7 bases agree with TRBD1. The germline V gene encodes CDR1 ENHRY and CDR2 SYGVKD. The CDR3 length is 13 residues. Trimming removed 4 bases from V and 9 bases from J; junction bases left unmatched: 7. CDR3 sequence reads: CAISGKTGQTQYF. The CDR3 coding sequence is TGTGCCATCAGTGGCAAGACAGGGCAAACGCAGTATTTT.

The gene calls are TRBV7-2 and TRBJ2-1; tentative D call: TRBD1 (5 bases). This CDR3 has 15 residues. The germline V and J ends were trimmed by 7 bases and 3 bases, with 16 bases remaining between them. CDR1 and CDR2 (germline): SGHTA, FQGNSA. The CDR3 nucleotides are TGTGCCAGCACCGCTACAGGTTTCTTCTACAATGAGCAGTTCTTC. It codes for CASTATGFFYNEQFF.

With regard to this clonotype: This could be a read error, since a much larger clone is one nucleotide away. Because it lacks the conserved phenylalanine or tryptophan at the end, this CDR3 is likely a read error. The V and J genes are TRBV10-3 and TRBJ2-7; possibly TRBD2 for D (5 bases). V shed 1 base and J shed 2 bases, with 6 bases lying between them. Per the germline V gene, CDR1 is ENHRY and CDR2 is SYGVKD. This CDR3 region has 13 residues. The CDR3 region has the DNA TGTGCCATCAGTGAGTTGAGGGCCTACGAGCAGTACCTC. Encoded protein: CAISELRAYEQYL.

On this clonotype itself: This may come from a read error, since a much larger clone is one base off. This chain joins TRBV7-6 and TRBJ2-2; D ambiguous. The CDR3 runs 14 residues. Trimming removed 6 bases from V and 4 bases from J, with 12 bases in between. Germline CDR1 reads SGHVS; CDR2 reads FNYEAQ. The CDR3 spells CASRDSSRTGELFF. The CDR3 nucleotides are TGTGCCAGCAGAGATTCGAGTCGCACCGGGGAGCTGTTTTTT.

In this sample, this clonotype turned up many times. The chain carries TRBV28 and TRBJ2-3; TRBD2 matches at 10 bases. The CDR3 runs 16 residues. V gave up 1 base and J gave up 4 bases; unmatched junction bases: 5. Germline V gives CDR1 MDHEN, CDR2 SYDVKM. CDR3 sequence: CASSLSSGRIPDTQYF. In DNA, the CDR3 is TGTGCCAGCAGTTTATCTAGCGGGAGAATCCCAGATACGCAGTATTTT.

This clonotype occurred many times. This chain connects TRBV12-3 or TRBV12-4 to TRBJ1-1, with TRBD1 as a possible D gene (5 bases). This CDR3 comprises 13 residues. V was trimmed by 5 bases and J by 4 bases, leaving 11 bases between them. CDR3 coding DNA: TGTGCCAGCAGTCCGGGGCCAGGCACTGAAGCTTTCTTT. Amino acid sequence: CASSPGPGTEAFF.

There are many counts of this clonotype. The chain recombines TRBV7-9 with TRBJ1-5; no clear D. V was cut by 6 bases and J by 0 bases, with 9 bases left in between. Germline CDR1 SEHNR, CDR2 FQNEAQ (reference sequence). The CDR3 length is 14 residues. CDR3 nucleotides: TGTGCCAGCAGTCGGTCCTATAGCAATCAGCCCCAGCATTTT. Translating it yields CASSRSYSNQPQHF.

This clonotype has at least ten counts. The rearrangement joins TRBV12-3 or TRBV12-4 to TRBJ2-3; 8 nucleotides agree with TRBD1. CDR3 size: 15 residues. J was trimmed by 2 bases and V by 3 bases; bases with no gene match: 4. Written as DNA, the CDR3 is TGTGCCAGCAGTTTTCAGGGGGCGAACACAGATACGCAGTATTTT. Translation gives CASSFQGANTDTQYF.

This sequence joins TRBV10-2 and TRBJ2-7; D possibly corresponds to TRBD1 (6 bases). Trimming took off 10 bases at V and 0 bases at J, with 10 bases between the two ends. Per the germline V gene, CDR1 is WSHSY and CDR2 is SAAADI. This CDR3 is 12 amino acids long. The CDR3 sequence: CATRGASYEQYF. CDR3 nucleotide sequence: TGCGCCACCAGGGGTGCCTCCTACGAGCAGTACTTC.

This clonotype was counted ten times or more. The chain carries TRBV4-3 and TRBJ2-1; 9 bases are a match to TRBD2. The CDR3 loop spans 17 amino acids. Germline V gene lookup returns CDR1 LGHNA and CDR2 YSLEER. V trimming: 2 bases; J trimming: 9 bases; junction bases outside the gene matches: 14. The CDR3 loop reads CASSQPLLAGNEVEQFF. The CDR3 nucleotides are TGCGCCAGCAGCCAACCCCTCCTAGCGGGGAACGAGGTTGAGCAGTTCTTC.

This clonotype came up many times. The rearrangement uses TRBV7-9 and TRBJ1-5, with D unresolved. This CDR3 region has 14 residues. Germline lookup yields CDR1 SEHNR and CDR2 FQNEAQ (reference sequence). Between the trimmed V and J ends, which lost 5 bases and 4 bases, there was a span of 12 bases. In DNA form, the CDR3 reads TGTGCCAGCAGCCGTCCGGGTCTGAATCAGCCCCAGCATTTT. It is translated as CASSRPGLNQPQHF.

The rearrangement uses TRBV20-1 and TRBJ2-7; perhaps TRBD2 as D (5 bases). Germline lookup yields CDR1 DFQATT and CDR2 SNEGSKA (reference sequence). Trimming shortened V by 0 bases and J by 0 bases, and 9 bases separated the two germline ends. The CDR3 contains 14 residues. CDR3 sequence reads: CSARERTPSYEQYF. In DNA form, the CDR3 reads TGCAGTGCTAGAGAGCGGACTCCCTCCTACGAGCAGTACTTC.

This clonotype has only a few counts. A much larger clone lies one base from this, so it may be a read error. The DNA for the CDR3 is TGTGCCAGCAGCCCGACGGGTCAAAGGGGCACTGGAGCTTTCTTT. Translated: CASSPTGQRGTGAFF. This chain joins TRBV13 and TRBJ1-1, with D possibly matching TRBD1 (5 bases). In germline, CDR1 is PRHDT, CDR2 FYEKMQ (reference sequence). The CDR3 length is 15 residues. Complete variable domain (other parts from reference TRBV13 and TRBJ1-1): AAGVIQSPRHLIKEKRETATLKCYPIPRHDTVYWYQQGPGQDPQFLISFYEKMQSDKGSIPDRFSAQQFSDYHSELNMSSLELGDSALYFCASSPTGQRGTGAFFGQGTRLTVV.

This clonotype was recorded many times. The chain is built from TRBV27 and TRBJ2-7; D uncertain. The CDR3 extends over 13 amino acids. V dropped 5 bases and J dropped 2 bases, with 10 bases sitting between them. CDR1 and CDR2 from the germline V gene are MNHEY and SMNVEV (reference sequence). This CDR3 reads CASSMGVAYEQYF. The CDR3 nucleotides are TGTGCCAGCAGTATGGGTGTGGCCTACGAGCAGTACTTC.

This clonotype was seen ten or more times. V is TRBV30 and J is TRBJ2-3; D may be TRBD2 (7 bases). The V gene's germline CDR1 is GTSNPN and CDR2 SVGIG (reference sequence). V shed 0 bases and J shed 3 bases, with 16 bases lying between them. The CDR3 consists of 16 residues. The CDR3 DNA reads TGTGCCTGGAGTGTAGGGCAGGGGCGGGAGACAGATACGCAGTATTTT. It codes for CAWSVGQGRETDTQYF.

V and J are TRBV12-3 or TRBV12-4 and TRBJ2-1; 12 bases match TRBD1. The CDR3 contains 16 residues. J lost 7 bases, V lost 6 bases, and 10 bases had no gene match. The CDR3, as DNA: TGTGCCAGCAGAACCCTACCGGGACAGGGGGCAAATGAGCAGTTCTTC. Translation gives CASRTLPGQGANEQFF.

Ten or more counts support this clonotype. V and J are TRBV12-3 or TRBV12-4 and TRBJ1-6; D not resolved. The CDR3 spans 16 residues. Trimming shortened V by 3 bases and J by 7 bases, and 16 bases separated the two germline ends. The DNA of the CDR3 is TGTGCCAGCAGTTTTTTGCCCCCCCAACCGAATTCACCCCTCCACTTT. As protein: CASSFLPPQPNSPLHF.

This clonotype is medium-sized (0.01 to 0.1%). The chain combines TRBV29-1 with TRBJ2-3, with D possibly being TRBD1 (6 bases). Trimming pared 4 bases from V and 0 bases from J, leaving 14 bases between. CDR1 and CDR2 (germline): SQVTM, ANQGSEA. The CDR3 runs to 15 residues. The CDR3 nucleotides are TGCAGCGTTGGGGCCGGGACACTTAGCACAGATACGCAGTATTTT. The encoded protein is CSVGAGTLSTDTQYF.

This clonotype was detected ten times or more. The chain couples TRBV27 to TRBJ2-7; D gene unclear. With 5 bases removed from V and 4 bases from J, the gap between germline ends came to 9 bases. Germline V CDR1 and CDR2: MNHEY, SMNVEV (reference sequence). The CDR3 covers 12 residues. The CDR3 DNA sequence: TGTGCCAGCAGTCCCTCCGTGTACGAGCAGTACTTC. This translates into CASSPSVYEQYF.